A selection of T cell receptor beta chains follows, all from one sample in a study of CD8 T cells in Susac syndrome. One entry per CDR3 protein results from TCRdb running MiXCR on the immunoSEQ multiplex PCR reads. This table holds 95,000 or so distinct CDR3 sequences, over 80% found once. Sequenced: CD8+ T cells from PBMCs. Receptor source: a human donor in good health. The CDR3 runs from the conserved cysteine through the conserved F or W. Clone size is stated in some rows and not others, as once, few, many or a class when expanded.

size: .; V: TRBV28; J: TRBJ1-1; CDR3: CASSEQENTEAFF
size: .; V: TRBV12-3/TRBV12-4; J: TRBJ2-2; CDR3: CASSPSSGQNTGELFF
size: .; V: TRBV7-2; J: TRBJ2-3; CDR3: CASSLGRTTSTDTQYF
size: .; V: TRBV15; J: TRBJ2-3; CDR3: CATSRVTGGSFTDTQYF
size: .; V: TRBV20-1; J: TRBJ2-1; CDR3: CSVLGTSGGAWVNEQFF
size: .; V: TRBV7-6; J: TRBJ2-1; CDR3: CASSFTLAGGTYNEQFF
size: .; V: TRBV19; J: TRBJ2-2; CDR3: CASFLRGSASGELFF
size: .; V: TRBV12-3/TRBV12-4; J: TRBJ2-7; CDR3: CASRPTSGGRYEQYF
size: few; V: TRBV29-1; J: TRBJ2-1; CDR3: CSVGGGSYNEQFF
size: .; V: TRBV14; J: TRBJ2-5; CDR3: CASSYTGGAETQYF
size: .; V: TRBV5-4; J: TRBJ2-3; CDR3: CASSYHQGAETDTQYF
size: .; V: TRBV6-2/TRBV6-3; J: TRBJ2-5; CDR3: CASRPDIPGETQYF
size: .; V: TRBV15; J: TRBJ1-2; CDR3: CATSRDLSNYGYTF
size: .; V: TRBV6-5; J: TRBJ2-5; CDR3: CASSYTPGLQETQYF
size: .; V: TRBV29-1; J: TRBJ2-3; CDR3: CSVVGPPDRDRVTDTQYF
size: once; V: TRBV9; J: TRBJ2-5; CDR3: CASSVEQGGETQYF
size: once; V: TRBV29-1; J: TRBJ2-1; CDR3: CSVERPSGGALEQFF
size: .; V: TRBV7-2; J: TRBJ2-5; CDR3: CASQDTPTQYF
size: .; V: TRBV15; J: TRBJ2-3; CDR3: CATSRDRLAADTQYF
size: .; V: TRBV11-2; J: TRBJ2-3; CDR3: CASSPGSTGEFSAQYF
size: .; V: TRBV5-6; J: TRBJ2-5; CDR3: CASSWEGYQETQYF
size: .; V: TRBV10-3; J: TRBJ1-4; CDR3: CAIGSPNEKLFF
size: .; V: TRBV29-1; J: TRBJ1-1; CDR3: CSAVGGLNTEAFF
size: .; V: TRBV28; J: TRBJ1-5; CDR3: CASSLRGAGNQPQHF
size: .; V: TRBV3-1; J: TRBJ2-5; CDR3: CASSMTSGQETQYF
size: .; V: TRBV4-1; J: TRBJ1-1; CDR3: CASSQDTEAFF
size: once; V: TRBV24-1; J: TRBJ1-2; CDR3: CATSDLLSESGQVKKTNYGYTF
size: once; V: TRBV7-9; J: TRBJ1-2; CDR3: CASSWGAGGDYGYTF
size: .; V: TRBV27; J: TRBJ1-1; CDR3: CASSLSGDNEAFF
size: .; V: TRBV7-3; J: TRBJ1-2; CDR3: CASSFGGFYGYTF
size: .; V: TRBV20-1; J: TRBJ1-1; CDR3: CSAKDGVGSTEAFF
size: .; V: TRBV20-1; J: TRBJ1-6; CDR3: CSARGTGRGHNSPLHF
size: .; V: TRBV7-8; J: TRBJ1-1; CDR3: CASSRVQAFF
size: .; V: TRBV7-9; J: TRBJ1-5; CDR3: CASSQDGFNQPQHF
size: .; V: TRBV6-6; J: TRBJ2-1; CDR3: CASSRPGGAYNEQFF
size: .; V: TRBV7-9; J: TRBJ1-1; CDR3: CASSLTVGGTEAFF
size: .; V: TRBV5-6; J: TRBJ2-5; CDR3: CASSLSGGQETQYF
size: .; V: TRBV6-5; J: TRBJ2-7; CDR3: CASRITGTGYEQYF
size: .; V: TRBV27; J: TRBJ1-5; CDR3: CASSLPAQEYQPQHF
size: .; V: TRBV13; J: TRBJ1-1; CDR3: CAAGGRGTEAFF
size: .; V: TRBV3-1; J: TRBJ2-5; CDR3: CASSSRGGGQETQYF
size: .; V: TRBV27; J: TRBJ2-5; CDR3: CASSLSLADGETQYF
size: few; V: TRBV18; J: TRBJ1-1; CDR3: CASSPGSTEAFF
size: .; V: TRBV6-5; J: TRBJ2-7; CDR3: CARNSAGQGHYEQYF
size: once; V: TRBV9; J: TRBJ2-7; CDR3: CASSPRPTSGGAGSIYEQYF